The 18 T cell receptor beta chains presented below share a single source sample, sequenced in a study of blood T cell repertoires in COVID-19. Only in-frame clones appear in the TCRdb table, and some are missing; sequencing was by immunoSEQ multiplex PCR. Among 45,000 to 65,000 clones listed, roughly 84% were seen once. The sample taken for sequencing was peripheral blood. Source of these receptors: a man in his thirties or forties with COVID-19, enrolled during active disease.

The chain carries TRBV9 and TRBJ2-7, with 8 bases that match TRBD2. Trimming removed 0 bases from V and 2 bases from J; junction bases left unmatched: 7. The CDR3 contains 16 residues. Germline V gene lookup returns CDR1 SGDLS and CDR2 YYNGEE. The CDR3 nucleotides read TGTGCCAGCAGCGTAGTGGAGGTAGCGGGGACCTACGAGCAGTACTTC. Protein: CASSVVEVAGTYEQYF. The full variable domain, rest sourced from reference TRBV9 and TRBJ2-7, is DSGVTQTPKHLITATGQRVTLRCSPRSGDLSVYWYQQSLDQGLQFLIQYYNGEERAKGNILERFSAQQFPDLHSELNLSSLELGDSALYFCASSVVEVAGTYEQYFGPGTRLTVT.

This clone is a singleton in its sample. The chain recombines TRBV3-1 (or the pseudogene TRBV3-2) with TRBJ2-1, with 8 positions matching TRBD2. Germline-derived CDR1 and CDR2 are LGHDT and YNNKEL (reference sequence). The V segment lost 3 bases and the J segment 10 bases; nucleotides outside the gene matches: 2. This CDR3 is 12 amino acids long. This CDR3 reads CASSQGGGEQFF. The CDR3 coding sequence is TGTGCCAGCAGCCAGGGCGGGGGGGAGCAGTTCTTC.

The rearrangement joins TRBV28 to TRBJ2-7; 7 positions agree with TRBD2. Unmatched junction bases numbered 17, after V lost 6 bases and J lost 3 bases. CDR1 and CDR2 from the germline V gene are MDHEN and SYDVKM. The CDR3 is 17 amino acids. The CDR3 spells CASSSTPWGLTLYEQYF. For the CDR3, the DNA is TGTGCCAGCAGCTCAACCCCATGGGGACTAACCCTCTACGAGCAGTACTTC.

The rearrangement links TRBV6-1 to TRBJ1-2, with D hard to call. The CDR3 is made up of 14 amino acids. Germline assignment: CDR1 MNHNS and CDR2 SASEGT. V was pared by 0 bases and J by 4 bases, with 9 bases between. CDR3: CASSEARFSYGYTF. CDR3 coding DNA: TGTGCCAGCAGTGAAGCGCGCTTTTCCTATGGCTACACCTTC.

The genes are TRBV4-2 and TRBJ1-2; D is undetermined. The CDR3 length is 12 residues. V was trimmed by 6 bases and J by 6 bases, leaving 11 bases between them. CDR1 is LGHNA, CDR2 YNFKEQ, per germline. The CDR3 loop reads CASSRGADGYTF. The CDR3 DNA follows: TGTGCCAGCAGTCGGGGAGCGGATGGCTACACCTTC.

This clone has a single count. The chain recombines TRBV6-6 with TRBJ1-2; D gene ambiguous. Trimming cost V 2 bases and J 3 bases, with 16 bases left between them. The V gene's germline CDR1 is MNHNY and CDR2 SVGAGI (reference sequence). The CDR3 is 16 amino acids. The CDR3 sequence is CASSYAPNPRDYGYTF. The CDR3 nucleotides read TGTGCCAGCAGTTACGCCCCAAACCCTCGGGACTATGGCTACACCTTC.

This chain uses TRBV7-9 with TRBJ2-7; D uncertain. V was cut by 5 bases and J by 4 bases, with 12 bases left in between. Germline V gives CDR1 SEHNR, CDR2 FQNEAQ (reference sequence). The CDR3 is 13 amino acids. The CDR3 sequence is CASSPASEYEQYF. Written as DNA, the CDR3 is TGTGCCAGCAGCCCAGCGTCAGAGTACGAGCAGTACTTC.

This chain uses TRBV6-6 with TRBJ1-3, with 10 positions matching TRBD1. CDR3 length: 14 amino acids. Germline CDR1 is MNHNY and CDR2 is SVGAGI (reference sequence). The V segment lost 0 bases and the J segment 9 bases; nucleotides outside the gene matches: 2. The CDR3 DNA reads TGTGCCAGCAGTTACTCGAGGACAGGGGGCACCATATATTTT. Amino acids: CASSYSRTGGTIYF.

The CDR3 region is CASSPHSLEIYNEQFF. DNA of the CDR3: TGTGCCAGCAGCCCTCATTCCCTCGAGATATACAATGAGCAGTTCTTC. J is TRBJ2-1 and V is TRBV11-2; D is undetermined. Germline CDR1 is SGHAT and CDR2 is FQNNGV. The CDR3 covers 16 residues. V was trimmed by 5 bases and J by 4 bases, leaving 18 bases between them.

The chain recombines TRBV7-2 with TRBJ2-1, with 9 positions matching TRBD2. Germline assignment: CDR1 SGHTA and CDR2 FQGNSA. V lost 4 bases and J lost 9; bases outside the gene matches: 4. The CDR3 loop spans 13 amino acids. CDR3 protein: CASSSPSGVEQFF. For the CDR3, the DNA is TGTGCCAGCAGCTCTCCTAGCGGGGTTGAGCAGTTCTTC.

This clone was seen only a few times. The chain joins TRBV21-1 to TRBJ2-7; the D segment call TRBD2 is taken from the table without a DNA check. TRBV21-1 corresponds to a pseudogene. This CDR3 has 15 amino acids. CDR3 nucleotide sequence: TGTGCCAGCAGCAAAGGAGGTGCTACCCGCTACGAGCAGTACTTC. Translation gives CASSKGGATRYEQYF.

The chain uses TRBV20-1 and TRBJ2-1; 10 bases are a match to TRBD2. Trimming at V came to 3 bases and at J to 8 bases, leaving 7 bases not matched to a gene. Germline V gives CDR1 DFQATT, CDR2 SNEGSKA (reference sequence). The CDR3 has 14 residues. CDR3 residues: CSASASGSPHEQFF. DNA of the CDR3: TGCAGTGCTAGTGCTAGCGGGAGCCCGCATGAGCAGTTCTTC.

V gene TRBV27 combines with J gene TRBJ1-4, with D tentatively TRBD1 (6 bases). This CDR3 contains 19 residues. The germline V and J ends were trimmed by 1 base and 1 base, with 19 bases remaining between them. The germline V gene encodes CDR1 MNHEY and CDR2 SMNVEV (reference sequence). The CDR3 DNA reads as TGTGCCAGCAGTTTATTCGGCCTCGTCACAGGGCAAACTAATGAAAAACTGTTTTTT. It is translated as CASSLFGLVTGQTNEKLFF. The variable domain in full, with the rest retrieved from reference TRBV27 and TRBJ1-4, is EAQVTQNPRYLITVTGKKLTVTCSQNMNHEYMSWYRQDPGLGLRQIYYSMNVEVTDKGDVPEGYKVSRKEKRNFPLILESPSPNQTSLYFCASSLFGLVTGQTNEKLFFGSGTQLSVL.

CDR3 DNA sequence: TGTGCCAAATTAGGAGGGGTTGGCTACACCTTC. This gives the protein CAKLGGVGYTF. The chain has TRBV14 and TRBJ1-2, with D perhaps matching TRBD1 (5 bases). V gave up 10 bases and J gave up 7 bases, with 13 bases separating them. The CDR3 length is 11 residues. Germline loops: CDR1 SGHDN, CDR2 FVKESK.

In DNA, the CDR3 is TGTGCCAGCAGTGAACTTTACCGGGAGGGAGCTTTCTTT. This translates into CASSELYREGAFF. The V gene is TRBV6-1, the J gene TRBJ1-1; unclear D gene. The CDR3 length is 13 residues. Germline assignment: CDR1 MNHNS and CDR2 SASEGT. V was clipped by 2 bases and J by 10 bases, with 14 bases between them.

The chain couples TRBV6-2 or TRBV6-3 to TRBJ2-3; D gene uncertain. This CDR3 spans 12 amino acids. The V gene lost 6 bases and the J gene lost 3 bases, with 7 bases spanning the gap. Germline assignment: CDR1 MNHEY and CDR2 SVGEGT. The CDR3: CASSSGTDTQYF. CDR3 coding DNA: TGTGCCAGCAGCTCCGGGACAGATACGCAGTATTTT.

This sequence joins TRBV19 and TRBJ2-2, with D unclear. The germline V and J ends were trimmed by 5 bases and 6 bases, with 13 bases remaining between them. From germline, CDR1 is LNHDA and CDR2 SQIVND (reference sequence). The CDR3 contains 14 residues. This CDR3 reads CASSLSGLAGELFF. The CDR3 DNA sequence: TGTGCCAGTAGTCTTTCGGGTCTGGCCGGGGAGCTGTTTTTT. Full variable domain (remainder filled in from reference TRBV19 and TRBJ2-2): DGGITQSPKYLFRKEGQNVTLSCEQNLNHDAMYWYRQDPGQGLRLIYYSQIVNDFQKGDIAEGYSVSREKKESFPLTVTSAQKNPTAFYLCASSLSGLAGELFFGEGSRLTVL.

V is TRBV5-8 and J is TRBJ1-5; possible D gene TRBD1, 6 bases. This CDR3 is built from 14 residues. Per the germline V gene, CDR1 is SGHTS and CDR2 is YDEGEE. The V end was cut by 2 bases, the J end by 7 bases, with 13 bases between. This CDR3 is CASSLGGAGQPQHF. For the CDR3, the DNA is TGTGCCAGCAGCTTAGGGGGGGCCGGCCAGCCCCAGCATTTT.